The text below deals with one TCR beta chain. The antigen is unknown. Once RNA had been extracted, it was reverse transcribed into cDNA to act as the sequencing template. Assay used: immunoSEQ multiplex PCR; TCRdb lists only in-frame clones, some missing. The data show almost 250,000 clones, roughly two thirds seen once. This specimen comes from a study of CD8+ T cells in alopecia areata. Study-level points and caveats: Greater clonality was observed in lesional scalp samples, especially alopecia totalis/universalis, versus normal scalp. Alphabeta T cells residing in normal skin are also sequenced in scalp samples.

Samples from alopecia areata patients were lesional scalp punch biopsies and peripheral blood. PBMCs provided sorted CD4+ and CD8+ T cells. Between the trimmed V and J ends, which lost 4 bases and 4 bases, there was a span of 14 bases. Germline CDR1 reads MNHNS; CDR2 reads SASEGT. The length of the CDR3 is 14 residues. The rearrangement links TRBV6-1 to TRBJ2-7, with no clear D. Specimen: CD4+ T cells sorted from blood, collected at week 0. The receptor was isolated from a human donor with alopecia areata. The CDR3 sequence is CASSGYAAAYEQYF. In DNA form, the CDR3 reads TGTGCCAGCAGTGGGTACGCGGCCGCTTACGAGCAGTACTTC.